What follows are 20 T cell receptor beta chains derived from one specimen sequenced in a study of blood T cell repertoires in COVID-19. Assay: immunoSEQ multiplex PCR; the TCRdb copy retains only in-frame clones and omits some. This table holds 50,000 or so clones, more than 90% found once. The sequenced material came from peripheral blood. The source of these receptors is a woman older than 75 with acute or convalescent COVID-19.

In DNA, the CDR3 is TGTGCCAGCTCACCGGGAGAACTTGAAGCTTTCTTT. Translated, it gives CASSPGELEAFF. The rearrangement joins TRBV18 to TRBJ1-1; no clear D gene. The CDR3 length is 12 residues. Germline CDR1 is KGHSH and CDR2 is LQKENI. V lost 3 bases, J lost 7 bases, and 9 bases lay in between.

The V and J genes are TRBV27 and TRBJ1-2, with D possibly matching TRBD1 (6 bases). The V end lost 2 bases, the J end lost 8 bases, and 24 bases lay between the germline ends. CDR3 length: 17 amino acids. CDR1 and CDR2 (germline): MNHEY, SMNVEV (reference sequence). The CDR3 DNA is TGTGCCAGCAGTTTAAAGCCAGGACAGCTTAAGGGGGGGGGCTACACCTTC. This translates into CASSLKPGQLKGGGYTF.

V gene TRBV30 combines with J gene TRBJ1-2; D may be TRBD1 (6 bases). This CDR3 has 12 residues. V lost 1 base and J lost 4, with 7 bases in between. CDR1 is GTSNPN and CDR2 is SVGIG in the germline V gene (reference sequence). Here the CDR3 reads CAWSAQGYGYTF. The DNA for the CDR3 is TGTGCCTGGAGTGCACAGGGCTATGGCTACACCTTC.

V is TRBV19 and J is TRBJ1-2; perhaps TRBD1 as D (5 bases). Trimming took 3 bases from V and 4 from J, leaving 12 bases between them. The CDR3 totals 14 residues. The germline V gene encodes CDR1 LNHDA and CDR2 SQIVND (reference sequence). CDR3 in DNA: TGTGCCAGTAGTATCATGGAGGGACGCTATGGCTACACCTTC. Translation gives CASSIMEGRYGYTF.

V usage is TRBV6-5 and J usage is TRBJ2-7; 9 bases map to TRBD1. V shed 6 bases and J 2 bases; nucleotides not matched to a gene: 8. The CDR3 loop spans 15 amino acids. Per germline, CDR1 MNHEY and CDR2 SVGAGI. As DNA, the CDR3 is TGTGCCAGCAGATTAGCCGGGACAGGGACCTACGAGCAGTACTTC. This sequence encodes CASRLAGTGTYEQYF.

The chain couples TRBV24-1 to TRBJ2-7; 9 bases match TRBD1. V gave up 5 bases and J gave up 1 base; unmatched junction bases: 8. This CDR3 is 16 amino acids long. Germline lookup yields CDR1 KGHDR and CDR2 SFDVKD. The CDR3 spells CATSGGPGQGSYEQYF. In nucleotides, the CDR3 is TGTGCCACCAGTGGGGGACCGGGACAGGGTTCCTACGAGCAGTACTTC.

The chain employs TRBV29-1 and TRBJ1-3; 7 bases agree with TRBD1. The trim removed 7 bases at V and 4 bases at J, leaving 7 bases unmatched. This CDR3 has 13 residues. CDR1 is SQVTM and CDR2 is ANQGSEA in the germline V gene. The CDR3 here is CSAIRDSGNTIYF. The CDR3 coding sequence is TGCAGCGCCATACGGGACAGCGGAAACACCATATATTTT.

Comment on this clone: The sample contains more than one DNA sequence encoding this CDR3. The gene calls are TRBV6-5 and TRBJ2-7, with 12 bases identical to TRBD1. CDR1 and CDR2 from the germline V gene are MNHEY and SVGAGI. The CDR3 runs to 14 residues. Trimming removed 6 bases from V and 7 bases from J; junction bases left unmatched: 7. CDR3 in amino acids: CASSPGQGAGEQYF. The CDR3 DNA reads as TGTGCCAGCAGCCCGGGACAGGGGGCGGGTGAGCAGTACTTC.

CDR3 in amino acids: CASSLEGGAVSDTQYF. DNA for the CDR3: TGTGCCAGCAGCTTAGAGGGTGGGGCAGTGTCAGATACGCAGTATTTT. The chain joins TRBV7-9 to TRBJ2-3; TRBD1 is a possible D gene (5 bases). The germline CDR1 and CDR2 sequences are SEHNR and FQNEAQ (reference sequence). The CDR3 loop spans 16 amino acids. Deletions cut 1 base from V and 4 bases from J, with 15 bases between.

CDR3 coding DNA: TGTGCCAGCAGCGTGGATGCCCCAGGGCCTGGAAACACCATATATTTT. Its protein is CASSVDAPGPGNTIYF. V usage is TRBV9 and J usage is TRBJ1-3; D possibly corresponds to TRBD1 (5 bases). The CDR3 contains 16 residues. The germline gives CDR1 SGDLS, CDR2 YYNGEE. With 2 bases removed from V and 2 bases from J, the gap between germline ends came to 14 bases.

The rearrangement links TRBV12-3 or TRBV12-4 to TRBJ1-4, with D possibly being TRBD1 (5 bases). Deletions cut 4 bases from V and 11 bases from J, with 11 bases between. This CDR3 region has 12 residues. The CDR3 sequence is CASSSSTEKLFF. The DNA of the CDR3 is TGTGCCAGCAGTTCCTCGACAGAGAAACTGTTTTTT.

J is TRBJ1-6 and V is TRBV30, with a tentative D call TRBD1 (5 bases). The V end was cut by 0 bases, the J end by 0 bases, with 9 bases between. The CDR3 is 16 amino acids. CDR1 GTSNPN and CDR2 SVGIG come from the germline V gene (reference sequence). CDR3 sequence: CAWSVHDSSYNSPLHF. DNA for the CDR3: TGTGCCTGGAGTGTTCATGACAGCTCCTATAATTCACCCCTCCACTTT.

This chain joins TRBV11-3 and TRBJ1-5; TRBD1 might be the D (6 bases). The V gene lost 11 bases and the J gene lost 0 bases, with 17 bases spanning the gap. The CDR3 has 15 residues. CDR1 SGHNT and CDR2 YENEEA come from the germline V gene. DNA of the CDR3: TGTGCCGAACAAGGGGGGGGTTATAGCAATCAGCCCCAGCATTTT. It is translated as CAEQGGGYSNQPQHF.

This sequence joins TRBV4-3 and TRBJ2-7; 14 nucleotides agree with TRBD2. The J segment lost 2 bases and the V segment lost 0 bases, leaving 6 bases of the junction unmatched. Germline-derived CDR1 and CDR2 are LGHNA and YSLEER. This CDR3 contains 18 residues. The CDR3 DNA is TGCGCCAGCAGCCAAGATTATGAGGGACTAGCGGGAGCCTACGAGCAGTACTTC. It yields the protein CASSQDYEGLAGAYEQYF.

The chain links TRBV2 to TRBJ2-5; 14 bases agree with TRBD2. The ends lost 6 bases at V and 5 bases at J; junction bases unmatched: 11. This CDR3 region has 17 residues. The germline V gene has CDR1 SNHLY and CDR2 FYNNEI. The CDR3 region is CASRAGLAGEGGETQYF. The CDR3 coding sequence is TGTGCCAGCAGGGCGGGACTAGCGGGAGAGGGTGGCGAGACCCAGTACTTC. Full variable domain (missing parts from reference TRBV2 and TRBJ2-5): EPEVTQTPSHQVTQMGQEVILRCVPISNHLYFYWYRQILGQKVEFLVSFYNNEISEKSEIFDDQFSVERPDGSNFTLKIRSTKLEDSAMYFCASRAGLAGEGGETQYFGPGTRLLVL.

CDR3 region: CASSQVQQGDGYTF. CDR3 in DNA: TGTGCCAGCAGCCAAGTACAACAAGGGGATGGCTACACCTTC. The chain employs TRBV4-2 and TRBJ1-2, with a possible D match to TRBD1 (5 bases). The CDR3 contains 14 residues. V shed 1 base and J shed 6 bases, with 12 bases lying between them. Germline CDR1 LGHNA, CDR2 YNFKEQ.

The chain uses TRBV30 and TRBJ2-3, with TRBD2 matching 8 bases. The CDR3 has 13 residues. The germline V gene encodes CDR1 GTSNPN and CDR2 SVGIG (reference sequence). With V trimmed by 4 bases and J by 3 bases, 3 bases remained unmatched. CDR3 loop: CAWTGLVTDTQYF. The DNA for the CDR3 is TGTGCCTGGACGGGACTAGTAACAGATACGCAGTATTTT.

This chain uses TRBV29-1 with TRBJ2-7, with D possibly TRBD1 on 6 matching bases. V was clipped by 6 bases and J by 3 bases, with 12 bases between them. The CDR3 contains 12 residues. CDR1 is SQVTM and CDR2 is ANQGSEA in the germline V gene. This CDR3 reads CSVIRGNYEQYF. CDR3 coding DNA: TGCAGCGTGATAAGGGGGAACTACGAGCAGTACTTC.

The chain carries TRBV6-5 and TRBJ1-5; 7 positions match TRBD1. The CDR3 contains 16 residues. J lost 1 base, V lost 6 bases, and 9 bases had no gene match. The germline gives CDR1 MNHEY, CDR2 SVGAGI. In nucleotides, the CDR3 is TGTGCCAGCAGATACGGCAGGGGGTTAAGCAATCAGCCCCAGCATTTT. Protein product: CASRYGRGLSNQPQHF.

The V gene is TRBV19, the J gene TRBJ2-1, with a weak D call TRBD2 (5 bases). This CDR3 has 14 residues. Germline assignment: CDR1 LNHDA and CDR2 SQIVND (reference sequence). V gave up 2 bases and J gave up 7 bases, with 12 bases separating them. The CDR3: CASSIPFPGNEQFF. CDR3 nucleotide sequence: TGTGCCAGTAGTATACCTTTTCCGGGAAATGAGCAGTTCTTC.